This T cell receptor beta chain came from a study of shared clonotypes between healthy human individuals. The run depth of the assay was deep. In the original workflow: Without quality scores, immunoSEQ junctional reads could not be filtered like full-length reads. The protocol was immunoSEQ multiplex PCR, while the TCRdb copy is restricted to in-frame clones and leaves out a portion. The D gene and trimming were derived from the DNA, and the V and J assignments and clone size from that table. This repertoire shows fewer than 650,000 clones, less than 80% found once; its top ten account for roughly 13%. This CDR3 is built from 15 residues. Looked up from germline, CDR1 is MRHNA and CDR2 is SNTAGT. V was trimmed by 11 bases and J by 0 bases, leaving 17 bases between them.

This TCR was recovered from a woman aged 40 to 50 in good health. Some clones in this sample may be carry-over from other donors' samples. Sequenced sample: PBMCs. The gene calls are TRBV6-4 and TRBJ2-1, with TRBD2 as a possible D gene (6 bases). CDR3 DNA sequence: TGTGCCTCATCAACCCACGGGAGCTCCTACAATGAGCAGTTCTTC. Residues: CASSTHGSSYNEQFF.